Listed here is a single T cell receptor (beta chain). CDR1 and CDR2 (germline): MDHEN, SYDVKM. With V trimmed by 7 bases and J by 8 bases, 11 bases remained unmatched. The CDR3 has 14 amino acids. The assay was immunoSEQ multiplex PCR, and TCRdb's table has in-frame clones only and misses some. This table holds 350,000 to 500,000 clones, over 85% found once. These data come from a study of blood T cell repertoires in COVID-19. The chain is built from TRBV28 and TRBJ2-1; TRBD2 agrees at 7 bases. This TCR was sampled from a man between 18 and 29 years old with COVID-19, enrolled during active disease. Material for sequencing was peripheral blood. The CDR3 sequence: CASTRPGTTYEQFF. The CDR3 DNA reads TGTGCCAGCACCAGACCCGGGACTACGTATGAGCAGTTCTTC.